The TCR beta chain described here comes from a study of cytomegalovirus exposure and HLA in healthy donors. From germline, CDR1 is SQVTM and CDR2 ANQGSEA. Trimming took off 7 bases at V and 1 base at J, with 10 bases between the two ends. The CDR3 is made up of 13 amino acids. The PCR employed 60 Vbeta primers together with 13 Jbeta primers. Only in-frame clones appear in the TCRdb table, and some are missing; sequencing was by immunoSEQ multiplex PCR. The sample lists fewer than 200,000 clones, 79% occurring once. The source is a man between 40 and 49 years old in good health and CMV-seronegative. The chain links TRBV29-1 to TRBJ2-2; D perhaps matches TRBD2 (6 bases). The sequencing input was PBMCs. The CDR3 spells CSAGGVNTGELFF. As DNA, the CDR3 is TGCAGCGCTGGCGGGGTGAACACCGGGGAGCTGTTTTTT.